Described below is a single T cell receptor beta chain sequence and its context. The antigen is unknown. The entry originates in a study of shared clonotypes between healthy human individuals. Study-wide context: Each donor's CD4 naive and CD4 memory cells filled three plates apiece, CD8 naive two, and CD8 memory one.

Points from the study as a whole: Memory subsets generally showed lower estimated richness than naive subsets.

Germline V gene sequence: CDR1 ENHRY, CDR2 SYGVKD. The CDR3 consists of 11 residues. V dropped 6 bases and J dropped 4 bases, with 7 bases sitting between them. The protocol was immunoSEQ multiplex PCR, while the TCRdb copy is restricted to in-frame clones and leaves out a portion. Of roughly 2.4 million clones listed, more than 90% were seen once; the top ten hold approximately 0.13%. The rearrangement links TRBV10-3 to TRBJ2-7, with a possible D match to TRBD1 (5 bases). The sequence was obtained from a man between 18 and 35 years old in good health. The specimen was naive CD4+ T cells sorted from blood. The subset: CD45RA+ positively selected. DNA for the CDR3: TGTGCCATCAGCCAGGGATACGAGCAGTACTTC. Translation: CAISQGYEQYF.